This note documents a single T cell receptor (beta chain) sequence. Germline values: CDR1 SNHLY, CDR2 FYNNEI. The CDR3 runs to 13 residues. V shed 11 bases and J shed 1 base, with 12 bases lying between them. The method was immunoSEQ multiplex PCR; TCRdb's version includes in-frame clones alone and lacks a portion of them. The sample contains about 15,000 clones, around 81% of which appear only once. The data were taken from a study of blood T cell repertoires in COVID-19. On the study more broadly: Sources were T cells, B-cell-depleted T cells, or PBMCs; the material itself was cDNA or gDNA.

Source material: peripheral blood. The TCR comes from a human donor in a cohort sampled during active COVID-19. V gene TRBV2 combines with J gene TRBJ1-5; weak D call: TRBD1 (5 bases). CDR3 DNA: TGTGCCGGGGGGGTGGTCAGCAATCAGCCCCAGCATTTT. Protein: CAGGVVSNQPQHF.